This TCR beta chain was sequenced during a study of T cells after yellow fever vaccination. Germline V gene lookup returns CDR1 SGHVS and CDR2 FNYEAQ. The junction had 3 bases not matched to a gene; V was cut back by 2 bases and J by 0 bases. The CDR3 covers 15 residues. Notes on the study in general: At approximately 96% for CD4 and over 80% for CD8, most primary-vaccination clones showed up again after the booster. Faster peaking, at day 5 versus 15, marked a secondary response that was weaker.

Universal primer sites and UMIs were introduced during 5'RACE template-switching synthesis of TCR cDNA. TCRdb re-called the 5' RACE reads with MiXCR, one entry per CDR3 protein. Of some 160,000 distinct CDR3 sequences listed, around 7.3% were seen once; the top ten hold 2.5% to 3%. This clonotype showed up many times. Its antigen is as yet unknown. The sequenced sample was CD4+ T cells sorted from PBMCs, obtained about 5 days after the first yellow fever vaccination. The rearrangement joins TRBV7-6 to TRBJ2-7; 8 bases match TRBD2. This TCR derives from a man younger than 35 who received the YFV17D yellow fever vaccine. CDR3 sequence: CASSLSSGYSYEQYF. CDR3 in DNA: TGTGCCAGCAGCTTATCTAGCGGGTACTCCTACGAGCAGTACTTC.